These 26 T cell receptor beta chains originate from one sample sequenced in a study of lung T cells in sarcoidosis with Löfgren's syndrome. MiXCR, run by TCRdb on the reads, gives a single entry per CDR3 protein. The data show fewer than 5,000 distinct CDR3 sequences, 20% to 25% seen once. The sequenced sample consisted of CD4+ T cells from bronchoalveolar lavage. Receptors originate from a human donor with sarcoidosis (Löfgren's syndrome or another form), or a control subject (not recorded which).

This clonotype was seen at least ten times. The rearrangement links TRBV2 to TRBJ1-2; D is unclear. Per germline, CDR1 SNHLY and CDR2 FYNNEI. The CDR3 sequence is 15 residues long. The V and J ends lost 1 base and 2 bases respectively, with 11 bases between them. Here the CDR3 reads CASSEGPPRNYGYTF. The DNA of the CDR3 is TGTGCCAGCAGTGAAGGCCCTCCACGGAACTATGGCTACACCTTC.

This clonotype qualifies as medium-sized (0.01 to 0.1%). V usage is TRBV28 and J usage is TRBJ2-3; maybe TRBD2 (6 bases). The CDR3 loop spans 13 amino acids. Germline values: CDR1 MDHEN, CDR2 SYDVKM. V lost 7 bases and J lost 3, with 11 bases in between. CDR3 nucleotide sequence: TGTGCCAGCACGGACGGGGGTACAGATACGCAGTATTTT. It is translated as CASTDGGTDTQYF.

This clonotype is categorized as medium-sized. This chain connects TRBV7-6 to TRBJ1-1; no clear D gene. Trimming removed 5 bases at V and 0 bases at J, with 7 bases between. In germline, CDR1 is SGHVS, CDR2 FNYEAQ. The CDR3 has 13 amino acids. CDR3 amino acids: CASSQGMNTEAFF. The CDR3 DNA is TGTGCCAGCAGCCAAGGCATGAACACTGAAGCTTTCTTT. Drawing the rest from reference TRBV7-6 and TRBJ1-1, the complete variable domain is GAGVSQSPRYKVTKRGQDVALRCDPISGHVSLYWYRQALGQGPEFLTYFNYEAQQDKSGLPNDRFSAERPEGSISTLTIQRTEQRDSAMYRCASSQGMNTEAFFGQGTRLTVV.

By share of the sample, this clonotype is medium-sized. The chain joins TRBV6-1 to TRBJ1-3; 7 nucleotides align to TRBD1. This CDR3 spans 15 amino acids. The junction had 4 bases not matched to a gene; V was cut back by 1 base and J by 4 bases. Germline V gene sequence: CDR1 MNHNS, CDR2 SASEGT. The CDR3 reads CASSEEGTAGNTIYF. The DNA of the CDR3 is TGTGCCAGCAGTGAAGAGGGGACAGCAGGAAACACCATATATTTT.

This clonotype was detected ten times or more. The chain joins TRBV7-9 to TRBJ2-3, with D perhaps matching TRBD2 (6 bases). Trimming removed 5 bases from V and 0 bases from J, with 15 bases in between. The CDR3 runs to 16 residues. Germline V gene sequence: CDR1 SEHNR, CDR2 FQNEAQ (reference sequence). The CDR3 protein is CASSVYRGTSTDTQYF. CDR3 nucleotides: TGTGCCAGCAGCGTTTACCGCGGGACTAGCACAGATACGCAGTATTTT.

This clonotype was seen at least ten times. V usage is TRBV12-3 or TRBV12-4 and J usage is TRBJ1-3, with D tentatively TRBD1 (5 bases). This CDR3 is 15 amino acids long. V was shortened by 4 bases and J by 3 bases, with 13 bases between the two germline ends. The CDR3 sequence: CASSSRGGVGNTIYF. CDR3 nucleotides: TGTGCCAGCAGTTCCCGCGGAGGGGTTGGAAACACCATATATTTT.

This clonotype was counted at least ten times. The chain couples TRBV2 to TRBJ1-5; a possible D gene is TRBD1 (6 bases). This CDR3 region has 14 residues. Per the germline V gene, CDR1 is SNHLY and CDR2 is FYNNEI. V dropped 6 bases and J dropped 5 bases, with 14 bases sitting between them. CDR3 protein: CASRFDRLYQPQHF. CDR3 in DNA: TGTGCCAGCAGATTTGACAGGCTATATCAGCCCCAGCATTTT.

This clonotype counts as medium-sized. The CDR3 DNA is TGTGCCAGCAGAGTTGACTCCCCTAATTCACCCCTCCACTTT. Its translation is CASRVDSPNSPLHF. The chain carries TRBV2 and TRBJ1-6, with D uncertain. The CDR3 runs 14 residues. Germline loops: CDR1 SNHLY, CDR2 FYNNEI. The V end was cut by 6 bases, the J end by 6 bases, with 12 bases between.

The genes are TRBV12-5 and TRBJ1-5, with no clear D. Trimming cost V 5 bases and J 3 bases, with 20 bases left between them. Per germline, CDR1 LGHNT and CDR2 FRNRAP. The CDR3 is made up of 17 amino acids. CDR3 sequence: CASGHRRQVGSNQPQHF. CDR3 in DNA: TGTGCTAGTGGTCATCGTAGGCAGGTTGGTTCCAATCAGCCCCAGCATTTT.

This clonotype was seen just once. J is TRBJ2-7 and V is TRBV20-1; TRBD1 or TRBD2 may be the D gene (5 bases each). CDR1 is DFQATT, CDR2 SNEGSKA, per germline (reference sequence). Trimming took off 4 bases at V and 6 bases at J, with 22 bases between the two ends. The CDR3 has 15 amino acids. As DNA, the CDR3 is TGCAGTGCTAAACCACGGGACGGGGTTCCCTGCGAGCAGTACGTC. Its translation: CSAKPRDGVPCEQYV.

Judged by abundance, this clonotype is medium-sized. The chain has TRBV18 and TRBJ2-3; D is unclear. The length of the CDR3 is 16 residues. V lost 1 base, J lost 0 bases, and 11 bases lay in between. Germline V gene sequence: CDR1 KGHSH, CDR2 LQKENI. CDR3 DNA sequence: TGTGCCAGCTCACCACTCGCAGGCCGTAGCACAGATACGCAGTATTTT. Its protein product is CASSPLAGRSTDTQYF.

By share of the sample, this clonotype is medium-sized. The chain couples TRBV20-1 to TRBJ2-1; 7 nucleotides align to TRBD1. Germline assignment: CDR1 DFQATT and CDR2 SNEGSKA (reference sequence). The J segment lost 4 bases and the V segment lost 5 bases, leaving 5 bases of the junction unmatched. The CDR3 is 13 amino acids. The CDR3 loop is CSAGGQKYNEQFF. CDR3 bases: TGCAGTGCTGGGGGACAGAAATACAATGAGCAGTTCTTC.

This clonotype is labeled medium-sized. CDR3 sequence reads: CASSLLVGSYNEQFF. DNA of the CDR3: TGTGCCAGCAGCTTATTGGTTGGTAGCTACAATGAGCAGTTCTTC. The chain couples TRBV7-3 to TRBJ2-1; D is uncertain. Germline V lookup: CDR1 SGHTA, CDR2 FQGTGA. The length of the CDR3 is 15 residues. V was pared by 2 bases and J by 3 bases, with 11 bases between.

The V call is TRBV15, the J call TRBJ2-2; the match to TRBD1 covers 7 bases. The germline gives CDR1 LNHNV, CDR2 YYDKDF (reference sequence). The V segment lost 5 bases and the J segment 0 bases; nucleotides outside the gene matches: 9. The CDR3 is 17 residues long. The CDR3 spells CATSLPTGPANTGELFF. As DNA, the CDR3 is TGTGCCACCAGCCTCCCGACAGGGCCCGCGAACACCGGGGAGCTGTTTTTT.

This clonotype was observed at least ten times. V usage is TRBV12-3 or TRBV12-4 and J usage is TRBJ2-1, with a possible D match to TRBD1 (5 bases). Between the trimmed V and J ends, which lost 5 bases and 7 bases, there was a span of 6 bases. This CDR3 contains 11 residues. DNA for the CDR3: TGTGCCAGCAGTCCAGGGAATGAGCAGTTCTTC. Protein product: CASSPGNEQFF.

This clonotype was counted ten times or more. CDR3 amino acids: CASSLAVGLYNEQFF. CDR3 in DNA: TGCGCCAGCAGCTTGGCCGTGGGCCTCTACAATGAGCAGTTCTTC. The chain couples TRBV5-1 to TRBJ2-1; D is unclear. This CDR3 has 15 residues. The germline V and J ends were trimmed by 0 bases and 3 bases, with 10 bases remaining between them. CDR1 and CDR2 (germline): SGHRS, YFSETQ.

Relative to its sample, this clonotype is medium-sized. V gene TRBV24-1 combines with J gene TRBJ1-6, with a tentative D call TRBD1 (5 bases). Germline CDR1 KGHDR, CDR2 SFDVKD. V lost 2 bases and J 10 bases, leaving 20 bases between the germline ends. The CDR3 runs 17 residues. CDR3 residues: CATSDSDRTFLGSPLHF. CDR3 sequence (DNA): TGTGCCACCAGTGATTCCGATCGGACATTTCTGGGGTCACCCCTCCACTTT.

The CDR3: CASSLAGTPDRQYV. The CDR3 DNA reads TGCGCCAGCAGCTTGGCCGGGACCCCAGACAGGCAGTACGTC. V usage is TRBV5-1 and J usage is TRBJ2-7, with D possibly being TRBD1 or TRBD2 (5 bases each). Germline CDR1 SGHRS, CDR2 YFSETQ. The CDR3 spans 14 residues. With 0 bases removed from V and 9 bases from J, the gap between germline ends came to 16 bases.

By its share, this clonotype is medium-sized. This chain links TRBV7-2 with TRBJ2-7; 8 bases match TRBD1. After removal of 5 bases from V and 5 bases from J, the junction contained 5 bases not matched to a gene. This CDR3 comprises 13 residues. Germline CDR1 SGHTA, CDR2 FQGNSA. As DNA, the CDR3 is TGTGCCAGCAGCAGTGGACAGGGTAACGAGCAGTACTTC. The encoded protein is CASSSGQGNEQYF. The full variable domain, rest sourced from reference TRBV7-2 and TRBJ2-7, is GAGVSQSPSNKVTEKGKDVELRCDPISGHTALYWYRQSLGQGLEFLIYFQGNSAPDKSGLPSDRFSAERTGGSVSTLTIQRTQQEDSAVYLCASSSGQGNEQYFGPGTRLTVT.

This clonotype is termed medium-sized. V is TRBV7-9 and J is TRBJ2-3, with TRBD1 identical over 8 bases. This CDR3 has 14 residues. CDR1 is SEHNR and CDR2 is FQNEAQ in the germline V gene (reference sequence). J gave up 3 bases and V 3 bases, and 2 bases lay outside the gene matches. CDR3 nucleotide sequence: TGTGCCAGCAGCTTCAGGACAGGGACAGATACGCAGTATTTT. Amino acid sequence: CASSFRTGTDTQYF.

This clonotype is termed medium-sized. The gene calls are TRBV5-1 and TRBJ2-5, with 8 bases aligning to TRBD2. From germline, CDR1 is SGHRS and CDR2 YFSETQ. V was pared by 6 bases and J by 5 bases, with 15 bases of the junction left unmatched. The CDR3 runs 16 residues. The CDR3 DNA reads TGCGCCAGCATACCCGGGACTAGATCTGGTGGGGAGACCCAGTACTTC. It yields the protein CASIPGTRSGGETQYF.

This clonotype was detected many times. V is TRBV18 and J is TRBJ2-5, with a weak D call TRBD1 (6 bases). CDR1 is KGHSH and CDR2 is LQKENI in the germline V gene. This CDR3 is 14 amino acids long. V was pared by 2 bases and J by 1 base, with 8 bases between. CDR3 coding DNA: TGTGCCAGCTCACCAGGGGGCACCCAAGAGACCCAGTACTTC. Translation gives CASSPGGTQETQYF.

The CDR3 DNA is TGTGCCAGCAGTAAAGGACAGGCGAGTTCCCACAATGAGCAGTTCTTC. Translation: CASSKGQASSHNEQFF. The J gene is TRBJ2-1, the V gene TRBV6-2 or TRBV6-3; 7 positions agree with TRBD1. This CDR3 has 16 amino acids. Germline trimming cut 5 bases from V and 5 bases from J; bases unmatched to any gene: 12. Germline CDR1 is MNHEY and CDR2 is SVGEGT.

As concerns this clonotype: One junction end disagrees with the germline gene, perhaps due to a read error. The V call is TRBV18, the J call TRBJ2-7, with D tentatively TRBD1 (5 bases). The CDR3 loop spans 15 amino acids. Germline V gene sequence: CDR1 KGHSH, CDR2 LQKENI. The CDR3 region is CASSPPTMAGYEQHF. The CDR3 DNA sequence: TGTGCCAGCTCACCACCGACGATGGCAGGGTACGAGCAGCACTTC.

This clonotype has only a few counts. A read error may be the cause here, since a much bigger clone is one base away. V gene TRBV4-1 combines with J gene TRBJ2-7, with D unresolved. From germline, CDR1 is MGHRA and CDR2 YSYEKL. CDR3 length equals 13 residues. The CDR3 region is CTSSRGPAYEQYV. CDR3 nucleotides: TGCACCAGCAGCCGAGGACCGGCCTACGAGCAGTACGTC.

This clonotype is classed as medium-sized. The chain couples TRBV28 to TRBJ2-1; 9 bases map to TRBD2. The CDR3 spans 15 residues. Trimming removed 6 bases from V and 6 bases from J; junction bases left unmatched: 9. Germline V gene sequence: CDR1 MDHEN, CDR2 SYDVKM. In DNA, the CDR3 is TGTGCCAGCAGCCTTCCGGGACTAGCCTTCAATGAGCAGTTCTTC. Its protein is CASSLPGLAFNEQFF.